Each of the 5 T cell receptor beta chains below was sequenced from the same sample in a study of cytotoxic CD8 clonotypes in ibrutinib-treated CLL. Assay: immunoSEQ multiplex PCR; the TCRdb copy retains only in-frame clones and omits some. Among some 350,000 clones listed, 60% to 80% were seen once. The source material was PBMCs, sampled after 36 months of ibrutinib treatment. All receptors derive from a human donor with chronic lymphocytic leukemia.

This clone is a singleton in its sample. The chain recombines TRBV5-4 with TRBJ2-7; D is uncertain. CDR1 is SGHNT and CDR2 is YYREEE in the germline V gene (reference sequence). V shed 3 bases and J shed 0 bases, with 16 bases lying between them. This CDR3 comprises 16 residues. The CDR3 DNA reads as TGTGCCAGCAGCTCTGAAGTCCGGAGAAGCTCCTACGAGCAGTACTTC. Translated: CASSSEVRRSSYEQYF.

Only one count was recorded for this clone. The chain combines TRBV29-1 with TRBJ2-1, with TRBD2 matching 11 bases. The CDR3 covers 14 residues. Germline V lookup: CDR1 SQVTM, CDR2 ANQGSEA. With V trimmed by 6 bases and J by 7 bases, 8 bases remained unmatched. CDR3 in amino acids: CSVRLAGIDNEQFF. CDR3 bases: TGCAGCGTGAGACTAGCGGGAATCGATAATGAGCAGTTCTTC.

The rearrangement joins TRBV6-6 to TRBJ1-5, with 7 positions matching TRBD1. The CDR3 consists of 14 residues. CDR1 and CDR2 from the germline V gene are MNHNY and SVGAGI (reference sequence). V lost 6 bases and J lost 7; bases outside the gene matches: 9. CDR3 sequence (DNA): TGTGCCAGCAGCGTTGACAGGGCAGGCCAGCCCCAGCATTTT. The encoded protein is CASSVDRAGQPQHF.

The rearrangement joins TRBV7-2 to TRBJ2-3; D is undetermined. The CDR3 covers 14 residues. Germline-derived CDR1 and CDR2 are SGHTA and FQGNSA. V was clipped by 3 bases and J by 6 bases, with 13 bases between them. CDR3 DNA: TGTGCCAGCAGCTTGCCTAACGATCCGGATACGCAGTATTTT. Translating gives CASSLPNDPDTQYF.

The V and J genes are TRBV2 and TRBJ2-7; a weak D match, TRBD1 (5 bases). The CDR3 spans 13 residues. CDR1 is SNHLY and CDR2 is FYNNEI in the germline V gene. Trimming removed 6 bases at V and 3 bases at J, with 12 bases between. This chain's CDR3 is CASRPRDLYEQYF. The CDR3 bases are TGTGCCAGCAGACCCAGGGATCTCTACGAGCAGTACTTC.